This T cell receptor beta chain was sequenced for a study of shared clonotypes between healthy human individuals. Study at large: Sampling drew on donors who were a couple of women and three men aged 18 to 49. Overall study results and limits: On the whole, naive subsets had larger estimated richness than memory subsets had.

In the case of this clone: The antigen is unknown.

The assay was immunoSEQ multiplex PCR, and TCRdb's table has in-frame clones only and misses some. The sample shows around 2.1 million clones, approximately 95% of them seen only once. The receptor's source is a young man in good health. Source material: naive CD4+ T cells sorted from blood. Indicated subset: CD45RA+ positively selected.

CDR3 protein: CAPPVRGAPGYTF. The CDR3 DNA follows: TGTGCCCCCCCCGTACGCGGGGCGCCGGGCTACACCTTC. This chain connects TRBV10-3 to TRBJ1-2; possibly TRBD1 for D (5 bases). V lost 11 bases, J lost 8 bases, and 21 bases lay in between. The V gene's germline CDR1 is ENHRY and CDR2 SYGVKD. CDR3 length equals 13 residues.